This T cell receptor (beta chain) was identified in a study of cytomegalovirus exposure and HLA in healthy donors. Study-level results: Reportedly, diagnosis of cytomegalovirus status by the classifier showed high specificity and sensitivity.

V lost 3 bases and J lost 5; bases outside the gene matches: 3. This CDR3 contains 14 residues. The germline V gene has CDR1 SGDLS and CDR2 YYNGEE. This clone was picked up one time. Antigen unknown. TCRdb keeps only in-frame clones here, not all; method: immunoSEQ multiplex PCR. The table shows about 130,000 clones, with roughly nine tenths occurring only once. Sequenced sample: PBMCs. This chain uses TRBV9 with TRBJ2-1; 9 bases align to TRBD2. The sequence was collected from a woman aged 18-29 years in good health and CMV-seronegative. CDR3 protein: CASSASGAHNEQFF. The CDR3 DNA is TGTGCCAGCAGCGCTAGCGGGGCACACAATGAGCAGTTCTTC.